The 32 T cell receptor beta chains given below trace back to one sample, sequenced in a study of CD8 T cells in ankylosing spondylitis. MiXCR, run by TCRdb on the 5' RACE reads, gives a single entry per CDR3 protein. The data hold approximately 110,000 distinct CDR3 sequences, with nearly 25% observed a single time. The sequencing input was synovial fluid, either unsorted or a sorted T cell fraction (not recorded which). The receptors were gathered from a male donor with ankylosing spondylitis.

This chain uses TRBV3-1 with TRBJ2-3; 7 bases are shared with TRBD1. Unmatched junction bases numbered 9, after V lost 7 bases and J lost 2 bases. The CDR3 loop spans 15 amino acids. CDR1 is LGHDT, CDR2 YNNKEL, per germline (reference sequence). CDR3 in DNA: TGTGCCAGCAACCCGACAGGGCGGAACACAGATACGCAGTATTTT. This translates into CASNPTGRNTDTQYF.

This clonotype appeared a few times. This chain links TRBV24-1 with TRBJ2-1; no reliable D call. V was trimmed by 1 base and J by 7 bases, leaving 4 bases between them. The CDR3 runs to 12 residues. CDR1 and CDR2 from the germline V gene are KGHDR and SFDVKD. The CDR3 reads CATSDFGNEQFF. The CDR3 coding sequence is TGTGCCACCAGTGATTTTGGGAATGAGCAGTTCTTC.

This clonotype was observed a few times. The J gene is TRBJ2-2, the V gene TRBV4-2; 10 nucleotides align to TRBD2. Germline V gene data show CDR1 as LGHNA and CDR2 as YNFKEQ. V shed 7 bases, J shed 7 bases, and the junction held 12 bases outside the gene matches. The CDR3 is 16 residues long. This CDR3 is CASNLGASGSGGELFF. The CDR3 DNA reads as TGTGCCAGCAACTTAGGGGCTAGCGGGAGCGGCGGGGAGCTGTTTTTT.

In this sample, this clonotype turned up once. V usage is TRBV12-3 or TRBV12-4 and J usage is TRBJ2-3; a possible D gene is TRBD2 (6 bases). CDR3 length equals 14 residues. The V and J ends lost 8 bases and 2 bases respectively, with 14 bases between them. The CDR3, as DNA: TGTGCCAGCTCCAGTCGGGGGAACACAGATACGCAGTATTTT. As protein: CASSSRGNTDTQYF.

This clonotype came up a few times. CDR3 bases: TGCGCCAGCAGCCCCGACTTCTCCGGCACCGGGGAGCTGTTTTTT. It yields the protein CASSPDFSGTGELFF. This rearrangement joins TRBV5-1 to TRBJ2-2; no reliable D call. V was cut by 4 bases and J by 4 bases, with 14 bases left in between. The CDR3 is made up of 15 amino acids. CDR1 is SGHRS, CDR2 YFSETQ, per germline.

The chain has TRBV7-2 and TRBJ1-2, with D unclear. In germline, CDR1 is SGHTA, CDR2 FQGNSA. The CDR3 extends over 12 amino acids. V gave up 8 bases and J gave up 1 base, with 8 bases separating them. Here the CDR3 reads CASSEYNYGYTF. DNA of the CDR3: TGTGCCAGCTCGGAATATAACTATGGCTACACCTTC.

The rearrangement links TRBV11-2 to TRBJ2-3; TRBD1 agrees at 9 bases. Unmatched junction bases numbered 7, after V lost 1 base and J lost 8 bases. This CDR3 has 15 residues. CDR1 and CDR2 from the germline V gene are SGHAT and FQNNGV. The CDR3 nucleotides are TGTGCCAGCAGCTTAGTGGGACAGGGTCTTGGTACGCAGTATTTT. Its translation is CASSLVGQGLGTQYF. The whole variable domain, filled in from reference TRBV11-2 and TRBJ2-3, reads EAGVAQSPRYKIIEKRQSVAFWCNPISGHATLYWYQQILGQGPKLLIQFQNNGVVDDSQLPKDRFSAERLKGVDSTLKIQPAKLEDSAVYLCASSLVGQGLGTQYFGPGTRLTVL.

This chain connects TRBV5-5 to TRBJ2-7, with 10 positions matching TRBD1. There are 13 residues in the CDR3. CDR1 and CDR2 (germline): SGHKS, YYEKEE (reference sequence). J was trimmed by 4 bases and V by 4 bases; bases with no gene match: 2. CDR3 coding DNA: TGTGCCAGCAGCCGACAGGGGGCTTACGAGCAGTACGTC. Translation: CASSRQGAYEQYV.

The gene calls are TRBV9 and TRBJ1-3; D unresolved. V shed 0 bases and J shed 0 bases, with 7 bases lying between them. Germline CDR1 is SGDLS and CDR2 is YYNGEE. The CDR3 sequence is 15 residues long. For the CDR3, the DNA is TGTGCCAGCAGCGTAGTAGGTGGCTCTGGAAACACCATATATTTT. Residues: CASSVVGGSGNTIYF. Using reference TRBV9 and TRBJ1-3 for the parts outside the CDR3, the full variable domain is DSGVTQTPKHLITATGQRVTLRCSPRSGDLSVYWYQQSLDQGLQFLIQYYNGEERAKGNILERFSAQQFPDLHSELNLSSLELGDSALYFCASSVVGGSGNTIYFGEGSWLTVV.

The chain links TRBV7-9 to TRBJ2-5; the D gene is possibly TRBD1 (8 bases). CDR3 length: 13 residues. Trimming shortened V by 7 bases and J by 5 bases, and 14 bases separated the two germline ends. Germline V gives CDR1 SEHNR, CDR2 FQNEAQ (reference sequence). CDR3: CASILQGGETQYF. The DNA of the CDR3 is TGTGCCAGCATTCTACAGGGGGGGGAGACCCAGTACTTC.

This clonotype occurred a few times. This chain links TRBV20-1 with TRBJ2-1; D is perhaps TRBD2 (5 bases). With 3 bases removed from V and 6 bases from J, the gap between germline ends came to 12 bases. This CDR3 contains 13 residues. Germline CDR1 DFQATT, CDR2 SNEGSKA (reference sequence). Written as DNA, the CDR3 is TGCAGTGCTAGTGGCCTAGCAGGCAATGAGCAGTTCTTC. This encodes CSASGLAGNEQFF.

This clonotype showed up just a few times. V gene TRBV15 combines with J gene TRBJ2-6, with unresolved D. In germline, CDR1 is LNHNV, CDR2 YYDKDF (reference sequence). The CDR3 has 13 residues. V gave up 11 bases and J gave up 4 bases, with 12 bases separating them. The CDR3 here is CASAVYGANVLTF. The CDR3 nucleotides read TGTGCCTCAGCAGTGTACGGGGCCAACGTCCTGACTTTC. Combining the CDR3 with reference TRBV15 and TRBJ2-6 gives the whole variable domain DAMVIQNPRYQVTQFGKPVTLSCSQTLNHNVMYWYQQKSSQAPKLLFHYYDKDFNNEADTPDNFQSRRPNTSFCFLDIRSPGLGDTAMYLCASAVYGANVLTFGAGSRLTVL.

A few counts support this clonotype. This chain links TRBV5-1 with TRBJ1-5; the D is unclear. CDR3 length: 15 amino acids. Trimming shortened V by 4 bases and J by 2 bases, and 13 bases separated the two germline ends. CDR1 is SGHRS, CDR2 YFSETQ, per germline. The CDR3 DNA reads TGCGCCAGCAGCATGGAAGGCGGGGGCAATCAGCCCCAGCATTTT. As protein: CASSMEGGGNQPQHF.

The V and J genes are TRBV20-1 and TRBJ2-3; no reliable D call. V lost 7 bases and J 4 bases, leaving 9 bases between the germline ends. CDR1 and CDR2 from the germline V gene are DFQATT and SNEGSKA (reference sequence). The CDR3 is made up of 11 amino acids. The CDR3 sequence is CSGDGADTQYF. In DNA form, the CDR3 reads TGCAGTGGAGACGGAGCAGATACGCAGTATTTT.

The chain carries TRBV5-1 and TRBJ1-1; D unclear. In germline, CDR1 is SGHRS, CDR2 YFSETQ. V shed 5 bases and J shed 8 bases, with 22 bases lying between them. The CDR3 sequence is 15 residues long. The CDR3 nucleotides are TGCGCCAGCAGTTTAACAACGAACGGAAAAGGGGAAGCTTTCTTT. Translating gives CASSLTTNGKGEAFF.

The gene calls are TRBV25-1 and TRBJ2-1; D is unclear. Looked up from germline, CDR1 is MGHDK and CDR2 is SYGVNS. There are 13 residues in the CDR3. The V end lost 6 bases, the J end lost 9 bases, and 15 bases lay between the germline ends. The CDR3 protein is CASRRHATGEQFF. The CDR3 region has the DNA TGTGCCAGCAGGAGACACGCTACGGGTGAGCAGTTCTTC.

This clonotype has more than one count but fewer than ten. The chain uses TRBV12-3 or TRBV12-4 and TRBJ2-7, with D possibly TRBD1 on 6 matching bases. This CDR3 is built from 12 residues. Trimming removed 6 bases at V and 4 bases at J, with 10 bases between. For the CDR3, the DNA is TGTGCCAGCAGCCGAACAGGGTACGAGCAGTACGTC. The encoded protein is CASSRTGYEQYV.

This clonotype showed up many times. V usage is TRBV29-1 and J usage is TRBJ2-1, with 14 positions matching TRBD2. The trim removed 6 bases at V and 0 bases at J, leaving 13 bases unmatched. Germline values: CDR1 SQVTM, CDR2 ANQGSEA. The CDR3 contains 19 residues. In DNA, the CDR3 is TGCAGCGTGGGACTAGCGGGAGCTGTGTTCCAGAGCTCCTACAATGAGCAGTTCTTC. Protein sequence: CSVGLAGAVFQSSYNEQFF.

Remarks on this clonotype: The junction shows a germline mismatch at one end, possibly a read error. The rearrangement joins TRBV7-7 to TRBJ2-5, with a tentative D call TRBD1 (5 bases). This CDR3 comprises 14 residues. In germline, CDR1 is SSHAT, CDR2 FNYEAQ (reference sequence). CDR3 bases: TGTGCCAGCAGCCCAGGGTCTTACCAGGAGACCCAGTACTTC. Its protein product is CASSPGSYQETQYF.

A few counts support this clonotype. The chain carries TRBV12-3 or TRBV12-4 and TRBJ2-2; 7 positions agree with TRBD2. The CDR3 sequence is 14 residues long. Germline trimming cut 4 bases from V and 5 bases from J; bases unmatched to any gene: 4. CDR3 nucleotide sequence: TGTGCCAGCAGTTCCTCGGGAGGAACCGGGGAGCTGTTTTTT. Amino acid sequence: CASSSSGGTGELFF.

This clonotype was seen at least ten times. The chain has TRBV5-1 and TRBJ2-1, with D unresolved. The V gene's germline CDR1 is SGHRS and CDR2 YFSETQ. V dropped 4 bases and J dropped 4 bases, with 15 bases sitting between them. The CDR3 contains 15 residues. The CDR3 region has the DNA TGCGCCAGCAGCCCCCGGCCCTTGAGTTACAATGAGCAGTTCTTC. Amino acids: CASSPRPLSYNEQFF.

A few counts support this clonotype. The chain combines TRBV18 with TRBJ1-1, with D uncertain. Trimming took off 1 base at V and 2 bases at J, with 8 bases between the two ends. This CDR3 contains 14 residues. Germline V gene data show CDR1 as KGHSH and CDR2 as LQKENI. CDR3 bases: TGTGCCAGCTCACCACGATTGAAAAACACTGAAGCTTTCTTT. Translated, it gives CASSPRLKNTEAFF.

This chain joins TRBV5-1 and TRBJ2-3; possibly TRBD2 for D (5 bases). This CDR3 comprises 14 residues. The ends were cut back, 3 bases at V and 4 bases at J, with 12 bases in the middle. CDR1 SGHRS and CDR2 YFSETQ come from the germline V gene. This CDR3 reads CASSSADGADTQYF. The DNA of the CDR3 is TGCGCCAGCAGCTCAGCGGACGGGGCAGATACGCAGTATTTT.

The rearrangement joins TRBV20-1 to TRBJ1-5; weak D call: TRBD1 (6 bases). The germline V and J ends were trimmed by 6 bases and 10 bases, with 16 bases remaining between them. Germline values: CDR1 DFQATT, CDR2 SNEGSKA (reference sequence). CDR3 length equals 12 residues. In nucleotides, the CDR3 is TGCAGTGCACGACAGGAGATCTCCCCCCAGCATTTT. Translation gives CSARQEISPQHF.

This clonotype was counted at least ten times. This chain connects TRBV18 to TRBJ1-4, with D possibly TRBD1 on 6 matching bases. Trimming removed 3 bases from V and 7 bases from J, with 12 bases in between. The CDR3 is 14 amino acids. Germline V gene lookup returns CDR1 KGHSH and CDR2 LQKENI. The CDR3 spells CASSPAEGGEKLFF. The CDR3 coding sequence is TGTGCCAGCTCACCCGCCGAGGGGGGTGAAAAACTGTTTTTT.

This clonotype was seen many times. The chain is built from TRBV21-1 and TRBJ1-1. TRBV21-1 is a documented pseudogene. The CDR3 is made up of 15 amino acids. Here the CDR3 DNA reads TGTGCCAGCAGCAAATCACCGAGACCTAACACTGAAGCTTTCTTT. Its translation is CASSKSPRPNTEAFF.

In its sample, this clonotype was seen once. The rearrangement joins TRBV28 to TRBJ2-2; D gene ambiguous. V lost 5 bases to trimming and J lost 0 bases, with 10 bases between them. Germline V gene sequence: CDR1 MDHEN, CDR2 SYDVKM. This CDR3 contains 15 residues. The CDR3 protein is CASSPPVANTGELFF. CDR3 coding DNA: TGTGCCAGCAGTCCCCCAGTGGCGAACACCGGGGAGCTGTTTTTT.

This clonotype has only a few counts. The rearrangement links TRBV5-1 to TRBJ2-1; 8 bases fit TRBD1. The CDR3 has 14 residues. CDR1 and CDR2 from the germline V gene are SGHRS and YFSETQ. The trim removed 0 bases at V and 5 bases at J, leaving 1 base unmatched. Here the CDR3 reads CASSLGQGHNEQFF. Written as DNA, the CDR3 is TGCGCCAGCAGCTTGGGACAGGGGCACAATGAGCAGTTCTTC.

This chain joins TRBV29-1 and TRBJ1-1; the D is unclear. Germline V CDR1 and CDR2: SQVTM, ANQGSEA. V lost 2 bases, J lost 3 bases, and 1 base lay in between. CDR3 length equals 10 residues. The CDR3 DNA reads TGCAGCGTTGAATACACTGAAGCTTTCTTT. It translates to CSVEYTEAFF.

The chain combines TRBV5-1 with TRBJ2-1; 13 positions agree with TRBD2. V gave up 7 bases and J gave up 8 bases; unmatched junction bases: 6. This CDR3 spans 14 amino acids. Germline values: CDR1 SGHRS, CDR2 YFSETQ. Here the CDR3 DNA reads TGCGCCAGCCAACGGACTAGCGGGAGTGATGAGCAGTTCTTC. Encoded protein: CASQRTSGSDEQFF.

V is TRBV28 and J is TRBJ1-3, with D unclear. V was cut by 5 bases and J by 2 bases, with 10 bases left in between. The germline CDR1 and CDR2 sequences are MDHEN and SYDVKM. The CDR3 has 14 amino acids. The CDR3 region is CASSRPLTGNTIYF. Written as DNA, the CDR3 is TGTGCCAGCAGTCGGCCCCTTACTGGAAACACCATATATTTT.

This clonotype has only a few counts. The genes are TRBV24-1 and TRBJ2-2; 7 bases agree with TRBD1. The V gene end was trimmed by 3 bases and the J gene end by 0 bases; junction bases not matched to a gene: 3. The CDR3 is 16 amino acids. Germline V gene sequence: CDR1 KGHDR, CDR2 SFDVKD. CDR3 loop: CATSDLTGTNTGELFF. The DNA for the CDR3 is TGTGCCACCAGTGATCTGACAGGGACGAACACCGGGGAGCTGTTTTTT.